This T cell receptor beta chain came from a study of blood T cell repertoires in COVID-19. Study summary: Samples of COVID-19 (acute and convalescent) were obtained from the United States, Italy and Spain. PBMCs, B-cell-depleted T cells, or T cells provided the cDNA or gDNA that made up the material.

In the authors' workflow: Using reference gene primer amplification, nucleated cell counts were estimated. Assay: immunoSEQ multiplex PCR; the TCRdb copy retains only in-frame clones and omits some. V and J calls and clone size are copied from that table; D and trimming were computed from the DNA. The repertoire holds under 150,000 clones, with around 77% as singletons. The sample holds one count of this clone. V shed 6 bases, J shed 3 bases, and the junction held 8 bases outside the gene matches. The germline V gene has CDR1 MGHDK and CDR2 SYGVNS. The CDR3 is 15 amino acids. The sample taken for sequencing was peripheral blood. This receptor was obtained from a human donor in a cohort sampled during active COVID-19. The chain employs TRBV25-1 and TRBJ2-7; 10 bases map to TRBD2. The CDR3 is CASSDPTSGDYEQYF. The CDR3 nucleotides are TGTGCCAGCAGCGACCCCACTAGCGGGGACTACGAGCAGTACTTC.